These 28 T cell receptor beta chains were sequenced from one sample in a study of T cells expressing NK-cell markers. TCRdb re-analyzed the 5' RACE reads; it lists each CDR3 protein once, without DNA. The listing contains about 370,000 distinct CDR3 sequences. The specimen was blood T cells: a sorted CD56 or NKG2C T cell subset, CD4+ or CD8+ T cells, or bulk PBMC T cells (not recorded which). Receptors originate from a woman between 50 and 59 years old in good health.

The chain combines TRBV6-2 or TRBV6-3 with TRBJ2-7; the TCRdb call, TRBD2, lacks DNA for checking. The CDR3 covers 16 residues. Germline V gives CDR1 MNHEY, CDR2 SVGEGT. CDR3 residues: CASSGNRGLAGAEQYF.

V and J are TRBV20-1 and TRBJ2-1; TCRdb lists TRBD2, though no DNA is available to test this call. Germline values: CDR1 DFQATT, CDR2 SNEGSKA (reference sequence). The CDR3 sequence is 13 residues long. This CDR3 reads CSVSSGYYNEQFF.

This chain links TRBV3-1 with TRBJ2-4; TCRdb gives TRBD1 as the D gene, but with no DNA this cannot be confirmed. The CDR3 covers 15 residues. CDR1 is LGHDT and CDR2 is YNNKEL in the germline V gene (reference sequence). CDR3 sequence: CASSSRVVAKNIQYF.

This chain uses TRBV6-5 with TRBJ2-5; there is no DNA to check the TCRdb D call of TRBD1. The length of the CDR3 is 14 residues. CDR1 and CDR2 (germline): MNHEY, SVGAGI. The CDR3 spells CASSLIGRRETQYF.

The chain carries TRBV10-2 and TRBJ2-1; the TCRdb D gene call, TRBD2, has no DNA to confirm it. CDR3 size: 13 residues. CDR1 and CDR2 from the germline V gene are WSHSY and SAAADI. CDR3 loop: CASRTTPHNEQFF.

The V and J genes are TRBV5-1 and TRBJ1-1. CDR3 length: 13 residues. Germline V CDR1 and CDR2: SGHRS, YFSETQ. The CDR3 loop reads CASSLVANTEAFF.

The V gene is TRBV20-1, the J gene TRBJ2-2; TCRdb designates TRBD1, a call that cannot be tested without DNA. There are 14 residues in the CDR3. Germline values: CDR1 DFQATT, CDR2 SNEGSKA (reference sequence). The CDR3 protein is CSARRQGRTGELFF.

J is TRBJ1-6 and V is TRBV3-1. Germline-derived CDR1 and CDR2 are LGHDT and YNNKEL (reference sequence). This CDR3 comprises 12 residues. This CDR3 is CASSRQNSPLHF.

This chain connects TRBV7-2 to TRBJ1-1; TCRdb selects TRBD1, and the lack of DNA leaves this call unchecked. Germline-derived CDR1 and CDR2 are SGHTA and FQGNSA. This CDR3 has 16 amino acids. This CDR3 reads CASSRKGGFLSTEAFF.

The chain couples TRBV11-1 to TRBJ2-1. From germline, CDR1 is SGHAT and CDR2 FQDESV (reference sequence). CDR3 length equals 11 residues. Here the CDR3 reads CASSSYRGLFF.

The V and J genes are TRBV29-1 and TRBJ2-5. This CDR3 comprises 17 residues. The germline gives CDR1 SQVTM, CDR2 ANQGSEA. The chain's CDR3 is CSVEISLRVGIQETQYF. The entire variable domain, with the rest obtained from reference TRBV29-1 and TRBJ2-5, is as follows: SAVISQKPSRDICQRGTSLTIQCQVDSQVTMMFWYRQQPGQSLTLIATANQGSEATYESGFVIDKFPISRPNLTFSTLTVSNMSPEDSSIYLCSVEISLRVGIQETQYFGPGTRLLVL.

The chain joins TRBV24-1 to TRBJ2-5; TCRdb's D call, TRBD1, is unchecked because there is no DNA. From germline, CDR1 is KGHDR and CDR2 SFDVKD. The CDR3 sequence is 16 residues long. CDR3 loop: CATSEPDRGTKETQYF.

The chain carries TRBV12-3 or TRBV12-4 and TRBJ2-1; the D call from TCRdb, TRBD1, cannot be confirmed without DNA. This CDR3 spans 14 amino acids. The chain's CDR3 is CASSFRTGWYEQFF.

J is TRBJ2-2 and V is TRBV11-1; lacking DNA, the TRBD2 call made by TCRdb goes unchecked. CDR3 length: 15 residues. CDR1 SGHAT and CDR2 FQDESV come from the germline V gene (reference sequence). CDR3 in amino acids: CASSLVSSRNGELFF. Full variable domain (outside the CDR3, taken from reference TRBV11-1 and TRBJ2-2): EAEVAQSPRYKITEKSQAVAFWCDPISGHATLYWYRQILGQGPELLVQFQDESVVDDSQLPKDRFSAERLKGVDSTLKIQPAELGDSAMYLCASSLVSSRNGELFFGEGSRLTVL.

This chain connects TRBV15 to TRBJ2-5; no DNA is available, so the TRBD1 call from TCRdb remains unchecked. The CDR3 runs 19 residues. CDR1 and CDR2 (germline): LNHNV, YYDKDF (reference sequence). CDR3: CATSRAGARRDRSQETQYF.

V usage is TRBV23-1 and J usage is TRBJ2-3; TCRdb's D call of TRBD2 is untestable without DNA. TRBV23-1 is labeled an ORF, and its function is uncertain. The CDR3 runs 14 residues. CDR3 amino acids: CASSRASRVDTQYF.

This sequence joins TRBV18 and TRBJ1-5; the D call from TCRdb, TRBD1, cannot be confirmed without DNA. This CDR3 spans 14 amino acids. Germline-derived CDR1 and CDR2 are KGHSH and LQKENI. CDR3 sequence reads: CASSPGTRDQPQHF. Using reference TRBV18 and TRBJ1-5 for the parts outside the CDR3, the full variable domain is NAGVMQNPRHLVRRRGQEARLRCSPMKGHSHVYWYRQLPEEGLKFMVYLQKENIIDESGMPKERFSAEFPKEGPSILRIQQVVRGDSAAYFCASSPGTRDQPQHFGDGTRLSIL.

CDR3 residues: CASSSRGLNEQYF. The chain uses TRBV3-1 and TRBJ2-7; the TRBD1 assignment by TCRdb is unverifiable without DNA. Germline V gives CDR1 LGHDT, CDR2 YNNKEL (reference sequence). CDR3 length: 13 residues.

The chain joins TRBV5-1 to TRBJ2-1; TCRdb gives TRBD1 as the D gene, but with no DNA this cannot be confirmed. The CDR3 contains 15 residues. Germline CDR1 SGHRS, CDR2 YFSETQ. The CDR3 here is CASSFAGAYNNEQFF.

The chain recombines TRBV14 with TRBJ2-1; the D call from TCRdb, TRBD2, cannot be confirmed without DNA. The CDR3 totals 16 residues. The germline V gene has CDR1 SGHDN and CDR2 FVKESK. CDR3 sequence: CASSQGGSPAYNEQFF. The whole variable domain, remainder taken from reference TRBV14 and TRBJ2-1, is EAGVTQFPSHSVIEKGQTVTLRCDPISGHDNLYWYRRVMGKEIKFLLHFVKESKQDESGMPNNRFLAERTGGTYSTLKVQPAELEDSGVYFCASSQGGSPAYNEQFFGPGTRLTVL.

The gene calls are TRBV27 and TRBJ2-1; without DNA, the TCRdb call of TRBD2 cannot be checked. The CDR3 sequence is 16 residues long. CDR1 MNHEY and CDR2 SMNVEV come from the germline V gene (reference sequence). Here the CDR3 reads CASSTTAGLAYNEQFF.

J is TRBJ2-1 and V is TRBV7-2; TCRdb reports TRBD2, a call that lacks DNA to check it against. CDR3 length equals 16 residues. CDR1 SGHTA and CDR2 FQGNSA come from the germline V gene. The CDR3 loop is CASSLDRDLPSDEQFF.

The chain combines TRBV20-1 with TRBJ2-2; there is no DNA to check the TCRdb D call of TRBD2. Germline V CDR1 and CDR2: DFQATT, SNEGSKA (reference sequence). The CDR3 has 18 amino acids. The chain's CDR3 is CSARDYPTSGRHTGELFF.

The CDR3 region is CASNKIATDTQYF. The rearrangement joins TRBV27 to TRBJ2-3. Germline V gene sequence: CDR1 MNHEY, CDR2 SMNVEV (reference sequence). CDR3 length equals 13 residues.

This chain connects TRBV3-1 to TRBJ2-3; TCRdb's D call of TRBD2 is untestable without DNA. This CDR3 spans 18 amino acids. Germline V gene lookup returns CDR1 LGHDT and CDR2 YNNKEL (reference sequence). CDR3 amino acids: CASSQAGTSGSSTDTQYF.

The chain recombines TRBV3-1 with TRBJ1-4. Germline values: CDR1 LGHDT, CDR2 YNNKEL (reference sequence). CDR3 length: 14 residues. CDR3 amino acids: CASSQEDRWGKLFF.

The V gene is TRBV5-1, the J gene TRBJ2-1; TCRdb gives TRBD1 as the D gene, but with no DNA this cannot be confirmed. The CDR3 spans 16 residues. Germline CDR1 is SGHRS and CDR2 is YFSETQ. The CDR3 sequence is CATSTGTMYGDNEQFF. Drawing the rest from reference TRBV5-1 and TRBJ2-1, the complete variable domain is KAGVTQTPRYLIKTRGQQVTLSCSPISGHRSVSWYQQTPGQGLQFLFEYFSETQRNKGNFPGRFSGRQFSNSRSEMNVSTLELGDSALYLCATSTGTMYGDNEQFFGPGTRLTVL.

The J gene is TRBJ1-1, the V gene TRBV5-1; TCRdb indicates TRBD1, and absent DNA this call remains unverified. Germline V gene lookup returns CDR1 SGHRS and CDR2 YFSETQ. The CDR3 sequence is 16 residues long. CDR3: CASSLAEGPPGTEAFF. Using reference TRBV5-1 and TRBJ1-1 for the parts outside the CDR3, the full variable domain is KAGVTQTPRYLIKTRGQQVTLSCSPISGHRSVSWYQQTPGQGLQFLFEYFSETQRNKGNFPGRFSGRQFSNSRSEMNVSTLELGDSALYLCASSLAEGPPGTEAFFGQGTRLTVV.